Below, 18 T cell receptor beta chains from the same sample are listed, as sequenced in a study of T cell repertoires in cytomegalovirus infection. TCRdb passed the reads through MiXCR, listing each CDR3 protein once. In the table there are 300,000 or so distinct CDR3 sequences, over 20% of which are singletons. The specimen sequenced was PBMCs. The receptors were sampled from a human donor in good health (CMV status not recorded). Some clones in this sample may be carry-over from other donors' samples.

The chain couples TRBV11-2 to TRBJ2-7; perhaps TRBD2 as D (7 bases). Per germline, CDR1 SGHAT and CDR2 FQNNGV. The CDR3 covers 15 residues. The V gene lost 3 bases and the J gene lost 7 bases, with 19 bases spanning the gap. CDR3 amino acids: CASSFRGGDGLEQYF. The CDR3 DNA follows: TGTGCCAGCAGCTTCCGCGGGGGCGATGGACTGGAGCAGTACTTC.

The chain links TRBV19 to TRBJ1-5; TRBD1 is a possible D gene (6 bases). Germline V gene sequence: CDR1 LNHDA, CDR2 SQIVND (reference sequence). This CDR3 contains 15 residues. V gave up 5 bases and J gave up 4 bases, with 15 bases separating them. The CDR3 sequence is CASSAKDSFNQPQHF. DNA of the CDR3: TGTGCCAGTAGTGCCAAGGACAGTTTTAATCAGCCCCAGCATTTT.

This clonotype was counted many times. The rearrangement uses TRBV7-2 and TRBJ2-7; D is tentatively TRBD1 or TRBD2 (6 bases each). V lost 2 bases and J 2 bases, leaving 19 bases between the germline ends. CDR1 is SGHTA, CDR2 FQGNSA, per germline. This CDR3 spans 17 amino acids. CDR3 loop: CASSLYDTGASTYEQYF. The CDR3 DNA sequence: TGTGCCAGCAGCTTATATGATACGGGGGCTTCGACCTACGAGCAGTACTTC.

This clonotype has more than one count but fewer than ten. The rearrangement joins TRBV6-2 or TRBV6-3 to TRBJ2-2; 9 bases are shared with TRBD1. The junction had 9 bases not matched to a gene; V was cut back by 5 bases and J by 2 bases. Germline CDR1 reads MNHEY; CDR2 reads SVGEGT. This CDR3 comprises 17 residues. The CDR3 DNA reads TGTGCCAGCAGTCCGAGAGGGACAGGGATTAACACCGGGGAGCTGTTTTTT. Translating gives CASSPRGTGINTGELFF.

In nucleotides, the CDR3 is TGTGCCAGCAGTATAAACGACGGGGACCTGCATTTT. Protein: CASSINDGDLHF. The genes are TRBV27 and TRBJ1-5; tentatively, D is TRBD1 (5 bases). Per germline, CDR1 MNHEY and CDR2 SMNVEV (reference sequence). Trimming took off 5 bases at V and 15 bases at J, with 17 bases between the two ends. The CDR3 totals 12 residues.

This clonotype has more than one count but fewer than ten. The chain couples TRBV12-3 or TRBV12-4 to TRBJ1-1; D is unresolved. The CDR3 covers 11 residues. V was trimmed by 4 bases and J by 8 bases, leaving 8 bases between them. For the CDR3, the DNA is TGTGCCAGCAGTTCCTCCGGGGAAGCTTTCTTT. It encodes CASSSSGEAFF.

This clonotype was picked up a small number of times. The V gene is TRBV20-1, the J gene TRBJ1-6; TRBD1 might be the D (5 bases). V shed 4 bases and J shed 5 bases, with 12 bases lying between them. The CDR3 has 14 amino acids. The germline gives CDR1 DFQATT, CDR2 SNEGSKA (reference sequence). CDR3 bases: TGCAGTGCTATAGCAGGGACGGATAATTCACCCCTCCACTTT. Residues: CSAIAGTDNSPLHF.

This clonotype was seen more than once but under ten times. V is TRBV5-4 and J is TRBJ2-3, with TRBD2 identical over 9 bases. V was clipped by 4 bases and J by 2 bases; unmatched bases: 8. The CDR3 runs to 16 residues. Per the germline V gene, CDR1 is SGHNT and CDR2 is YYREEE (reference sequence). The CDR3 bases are TGTGCCAGCAGCCAACCTAGCGGGGCACCCACAGATACGCAGTATTTT. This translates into CASSQPSGAPTDTQYF.

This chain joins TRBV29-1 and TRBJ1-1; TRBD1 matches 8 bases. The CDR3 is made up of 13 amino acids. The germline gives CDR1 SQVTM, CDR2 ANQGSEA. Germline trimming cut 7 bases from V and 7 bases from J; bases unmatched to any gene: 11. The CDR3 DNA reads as TGCAGCGCCGGACAGGGAGTGTTGGGTGAAGCTTTCTTT. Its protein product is CSAGQGVLGEAFF. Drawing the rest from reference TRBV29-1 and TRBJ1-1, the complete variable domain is SAVISQKPSRDICQRGTSLTIQCQVDSQVTMMFWYRQQPGQSLTLIATANQGSEATYESGFVIDKFPISRPNLTFSTLTVSNMSPEDSSIYLCSAGQGVLGEAFFGQGTRLTVV.

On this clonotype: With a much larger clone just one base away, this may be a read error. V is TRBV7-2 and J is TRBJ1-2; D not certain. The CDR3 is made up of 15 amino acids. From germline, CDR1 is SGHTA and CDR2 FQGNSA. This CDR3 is CASRLGSDGSYGYTF. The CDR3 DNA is TGTGCCAGCAGGTTAGGAAGTGACGGTAGTTATGGCTACACCTTC.

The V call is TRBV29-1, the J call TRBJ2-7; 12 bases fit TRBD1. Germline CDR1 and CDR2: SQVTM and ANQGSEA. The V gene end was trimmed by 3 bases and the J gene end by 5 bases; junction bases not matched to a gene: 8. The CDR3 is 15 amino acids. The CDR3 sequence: CSVDSSGTGGNEQYF. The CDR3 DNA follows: TGCAGCGTTGACTCCTCCGGGACAGGGGGCAACGAGCAGTACTTC.

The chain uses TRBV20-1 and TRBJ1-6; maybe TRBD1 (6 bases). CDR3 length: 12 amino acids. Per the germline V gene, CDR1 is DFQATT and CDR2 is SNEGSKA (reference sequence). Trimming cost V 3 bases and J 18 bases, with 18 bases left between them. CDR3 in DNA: TGCAGTGCTAGGATGGGGATCAGGGGAGCCCACTTT. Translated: CSARMGIRGAHF.

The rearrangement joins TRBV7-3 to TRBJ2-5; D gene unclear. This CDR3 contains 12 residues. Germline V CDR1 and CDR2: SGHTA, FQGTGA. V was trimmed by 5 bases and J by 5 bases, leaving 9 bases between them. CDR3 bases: TGTGCCAGCAGCCGCATAGGCGAGACCCAGTACTTC. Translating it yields CASSRIGETQYF.

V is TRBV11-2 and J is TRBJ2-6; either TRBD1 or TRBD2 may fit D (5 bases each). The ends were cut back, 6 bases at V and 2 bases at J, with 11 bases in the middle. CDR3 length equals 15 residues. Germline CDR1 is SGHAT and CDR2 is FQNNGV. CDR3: CASRRRGAGANVLTF. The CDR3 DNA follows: TGTGCCAGCAGACGTAGAGGGGCTGGGGCCAACGTCCTGACTTTC.

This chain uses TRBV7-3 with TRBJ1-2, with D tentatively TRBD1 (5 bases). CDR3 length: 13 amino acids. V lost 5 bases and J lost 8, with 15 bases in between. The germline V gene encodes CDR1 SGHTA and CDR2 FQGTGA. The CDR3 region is CASSQGQGSGYTF. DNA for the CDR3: TGTGCCAGCAGCCAAGGGCAGGGTTCCGGCTACACCTTC.

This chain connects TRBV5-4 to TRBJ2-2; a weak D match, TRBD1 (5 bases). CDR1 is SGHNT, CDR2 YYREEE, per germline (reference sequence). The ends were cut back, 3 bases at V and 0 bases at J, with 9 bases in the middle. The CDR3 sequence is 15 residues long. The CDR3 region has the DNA TGTGCCAGCAGCTCAGAGACAGCGAACACCGGGGAGCTGTTTTTT. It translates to CASSSETANTGELFF.

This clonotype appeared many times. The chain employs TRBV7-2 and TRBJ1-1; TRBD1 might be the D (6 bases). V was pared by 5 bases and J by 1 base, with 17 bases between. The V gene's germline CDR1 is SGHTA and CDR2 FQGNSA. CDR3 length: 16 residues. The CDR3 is CASSRGWGAPNTEAFF. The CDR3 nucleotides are TGTGCCAGCAGCCGCGGCTGGGGGGCTCCGAACACTGAAGCTTTCTTT.

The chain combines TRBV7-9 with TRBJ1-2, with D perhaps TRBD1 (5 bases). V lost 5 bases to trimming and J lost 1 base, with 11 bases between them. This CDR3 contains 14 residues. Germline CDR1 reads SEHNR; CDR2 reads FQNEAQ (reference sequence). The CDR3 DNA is TGTGCCAGCAGCCAGGGCGGCAGTAACTATGGCTACACCTTC. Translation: CASSQGGSNYGYTF.